The clone carrying this T cell receptor beta chain was picked up many times. Its antigen is as yet unknown. These data belong to a study of T cells after yellow fever vaccination. Overall study: Where fractions had low cell numbers, libraries were prepared from them with the SMART-Seq v4 Ultra Low Input RNA kit. Notes on the study in general: Faster peaking, at day 5 versus 15, marked a secondary response that was weaker.

Template switching with 5'RACE generated the TCR cDNA and added a universal primer site and UMIs. TCRdb recomputed calls from the 5' RACE reads with MiXCR, one row per CDR3 protein. The data hold a few hundred thousand distinct CDR3 sequences, with around 7% observed a single time. The sequenced sample was CD4+ T cells sorted from PBMCs, obtained 15 days after the yellow fever booster vaccination. The sequence was obtained from a man in his thirties or forties who received the YFV17D yellow fever vaccine.

The CDR3 coding sequence is TGCGGAGGGAGGGACAGGGACAAGGACGAGCAGTACTTC. It is translated as CGGRDRDKDEQYF. This chain links TRBV20-1 with TRBJ2-7, with 9 bases identical to TRBD1. Per germline, CDR1 DFQATT and CDR2 SNEGSKA (reference sequence). This CDR3 is 13 amino acids long.